This TCR beta chain was captured in a study of human T cells and chemical hapten exposure. From the RACE reads, TCRdb called clonotypes with MiXCR, one entry per CDR3 protein. The sample includes about 120,000 distinct CDR3 sequences, 9.5% to 13% seen only once; the top ten take about 1.4%. The CDR3 loop spans 14 amino acids. Germline CDR1 is SGHTA and CDR2 is FQGNSA. J was trimmed by 11 bases and V by 1 base; bases with no gene match: 8. This clonotype was found a few times. The sample's time point: patch test 1, 2 weeks after DPC sensitization. Treatment specified: therapeutic diphenylcyclopropenone sensitization with weekly scalp DPC.

The chain links TRBV7-2 to TRBJ2-5; TRBD1 matches 9 bases. This TCR was recovered from a woman between 45 and 60 years old with alopecia areata. Some clones in this sample may be carry-over from other donors' samples. The sequencing used whole blood, collected in connection with sensitization to the hapten diphenylcyclopropenone (DPC). The CDR3 spells CASSLGTGGRLQYF. CDR3 nucleotide sequence: TGTGCCAGCAGCTTAGGCACAGGGGGCCGGCTACAGTACTTC. Full variable domain (remainder filled in from reference TRBV7-2 and TRBJ2-5): GAGVSQSPSNKVTEKGKDVELRCDPISGHTALYWYRQSLGQGLEFLIYFQGNSAPDKSGLPSDRFSAERTGGSVSTLTIQRTQQEDSAVYLCASSLGTGGRLQYFGPGTRLLVL.